The entry below gives a single T cell receptor (beta chain) sequence along with its context. Expressed TCRB transcripts got sequenced, as all isolated RNA was reverse transcribed. Here immunoSEQ multiplex PCR was the method, and the copy in TCRdb shows in-frame clones only, minus some. In the table there are under 950,000 clones, about a sixth of which are singletons. The CDR3 totals 15 residues. V gave up 0 bases and J gave up 2 bases, with 9 bases separating them. Per germline, CDR1 SGHDN and CDR2 FVKESK. Once sorted, every population was more than 95% pure. This entry is derived from a study of beta chain features in type 1 diabetes.

This receptor was obtained from a woman aged 18 to 35 in good health. The sample was naive CD4+ T cells from blood. The V and J genes are TRBV14 and TRBJ2-3, with no clear D. CDR3 in amino acids: CASSQDRLFTDTQYF. CDR3 bases: TGTGCCAGCAGCCAAGATAGACTTTTCACAGATACGCAGTATTTT. Filled out from reference TRBV14 and TRBJ2-3, the complete variable domain reads EAGVTQFPSHSVIEKGQTVTLRCDPISGHDNLYWYRRVMGKEIKFLLHFVKESKQDESGMPNNRFLAERTGGTYSTLKVQPAELEDSGVYFCASSQDRLFTDTQYFGPGTRLTVL.